These 8 T cell receptor beta chains share one sample of origin, sequenced in a study of blood T cell dynamics during melanoma immunotherapy. Measured with immunoSEQ multiplex PCR; TCRdb has only the in-frame clones, and not every one. The table has 13,000 or so clones, roughly 90% seen once. Time point noted: pre-treatment baseline. The sequencing here drew on blood, taken from a patient treated with checkpoint blockade. Receptors originate from a human donor with melanoma.

This chain uses TRBV6-6 with TRBJ2-7; D might be TRBD1 or TRBD2, each matching 5 bases. The V gene lost 2 bases and the J gene lost 0 bases, with 8 bases spanning the gap. The CDR3 runs to 14 residues. Germline V lookup: CDR1 MNHNY, CDR2 SVGAGI (reference sequence). CDR3 DNA sequence: TGTGCCAGCAGTTACGGGACCTCCTCCTACGAGCAGTACTTC. It specifies CASSYGTSSYEQYF.

This chain uses TRBV29-1 with TRBJ1-2; 10 bases agree with TRBD1. The CDR3 extends over 18 amino acids. V gave up 0 bases and J gave up 4 bases; unmatched junction bases: 14. Germline assignment: CDR1 SQVTM and CDR2 ANQGSEA. The CDR3 coding sequence is TGCAGCGTTGAAGATGGACGGGACAGGGGTATTATGGGCTATGGCTACACCTTC. It is translated as CSVEDGRDRGIMGYGYTF.

This clone was counted only a few times. The rearrangement links TRBV21-1 to TRBJ2-7; TRBD1 is the table's D call and was not checked against the DNA. TRBV21-1 is assigned pseudogene status. The CDR3 spans 14 residues. The CDR3: CASRQDPITYEQYF. Written as DNA, the CDR3 is TGTGCCAGCAGACAGGACCCCATAACCTACGAGCAGTACTTC.

V is TRBV7-9 and J is TRBJ2-1; D unresolved. Trimming pared 1 base from V and 5 bases from J, leaving 3 bases between. The CDR3 consists of 12 residues. Germline V lookup: CDR1 SEHNR, CDR2 FQNEAQ (reference sequence). The CDR3 sequence is CASSLVDNEQFF. Here the CDR3 DNA reads TGTGCCAGCAGCTTAGTGGACAATGAGCAGTTCTTC.

The V call is TRBV19, the J call TRBJ1-5; D remains ambiguous. The CDR3 spans 14 residues. Trimming removed 7 bases at V and 0 bases at J, with 10 bases between. CDR1 is LNHDA, CDR2 SQIVND, per germline (reference sequence). The CDR3 DNA is TGTGCCAGTAACTATCCGTATAGCAATCAGCCCCAGCATTTT. Encoded protein: CASNYPYSNQPQHF.

V and J are TRBV14 and TRBJ1-2; TRBD1 might be the D (6 bases). Trimming took 1 base from V and 6 from J, leaving 12 bases between them. CDR1 is SGHDN and CDR2 is FVKESK in the germline V gene. The CDR3 spans 14 residues. Written as DNA, the CDR3 is TGTGCCAGCAGCCAAGGGGGGGCTCGTCATGGCTACACCTTC. It is translated as CASSQGGARHGYTF.

V is TRBV27 and J is TRBJ2-1, with D perhaps matching TRBD2 (5 bases). Germline-derived CDR1 and CDR2 are MNHEY and SMNVEV (reference sequence). V dropped 2 bases and J dropped 6 bases, with 14 bases sitting between them. The CDR3 runs 15 residues. The CDR3 sequence: CASSLSLAGTNEQFF. CDR3 nucleotides: TGTGCCAGCAGTTTAAGTCTAGCAGGAACCAATGAGCAGTTCTTC.

This chain joins TRBV6-5 and TRBJ1-1, with D perhaps matching TRBD1 (5 bases). V was cut by 6 bases and J by 4 bases, with 6 bases left in between. Germline CDR1 MNHEY, CDR2 SVGAGI. The CDR3 spans 11 residues. The CDR3 coding sequence is TGTGCCAGCAGCCAGGGCACTGAAGCTTTCTTT. Translated: CASSQGTEAFF.